This T cell receptor beta chain was recorded in a study of T cell repertoires in cytomegalovirus infection. Study in general: HLA-B-restricted CMV epitopes that are well studied were used alongside recently identified HLA-C-restricted ones. CMV infection and matching HLA type were both indicated by public TCR beta signatures.

A few counts support this clonotype. Its antigen is not identified. Trimming shortened V by 1 base and J by 1 base, and 19 bases separated the two germline ends. The CDR3 has 18 amino acids. Germline V gives CDR1 LNHDA, CDR2 SQIVND (reference sequence). TCRdb used MiXCR to reprocess the reads, holding one entry per CDR3 protein. The sample carries about 830,000 distinct CDR3 sequences, about 30% recorded once. Study observations and caveats: Individuals carrying CMV plus the relevant HLA were identified by cumulative frequency of public TCR beta families. Predominance within the ex vivo response was attributable to HLA-C-restricted CMV-specific TCR beta clonotypes.

The specimen comprised cultured CD8+ T cells from PBMCs, sampled from culture after CMV antigen stimulation. The rearrangement joins TRBV19 to TRBJ1-1, with D possibly matching TRBD1 (6 bases). This sequence was found in a human donor in good health (CMV status not recorded). Some clones in this sample may be carry-over from other donors' samples. Here the CDR3 reads CASSIGLKGHLRNTEAFF. The DNA of the CDR3 is TGTGCCAGTAGTATAGGGCTTAAGGGACACCTGCGGAACACTGAAGCTTTCTTT.